The rows below give T cell receptor beta chains drawn from one sample of a study of blood T cell repertoires in COVID-19. Sequencing was performed with immunoSEQ multiplex PCR; in TCRdb, only in-frame clones are kept and a portion is missing. The sample includes 150,000 or so clones, roughly four fifths seen only once; the top ten take less than 15%. Sequenced sample: PBMCs or T cells enriched from blood (not recorded which). The receptors were gathered from a man aged 45-65 years who had recovered from COVID-19. Each CDR3 is given with its conserved first and last residue. Fields, in order: D gene, J gene, V gene, clone size, CDR3 DNA, CDR3 protein. A D gene is named only where the DNA matches it firmly. Size is omitted from some rows. Given values are once, few, many or a class for expanded clones.

>NA|TRBJ1-5|TRBV5-1|NA
TGCGCCAGCAGCTTGGAGGGGCTAAGCAATCAGCCCCAGCATTTT
CASSLEGLSNQPQHF
>TRBD1|TRBJ2-5|TRBV12-3/TRBV12-4|NA
TGTGCCAGCAGCCTGGACAGGGCAGAGACCCAGTACTTC
CASSLDRAETQYF
>NA|TRBJ2-2|TRBV7-8|few
TGTGCCAGCAGCTTATTCGTCGCAGGGGGGATGGCCGGGGAGCTGTTTTTT
CASSLFVAGGMAGELFF
>TRBD1|TRBJ2-7|TRBV11-2|NA
TGTGCCAGCAGCTGGGGACAGGGCTACTCCTACGAGCAGTACTTC
CASSWGQGYSYEQYF
>NA|TRBJ1-1|TRBV6-1|NA
TGTGCCAGCAGTGAAACAGGGAACACTGAAGCTTTCTTT
CASSETGNTEAFF
>NA|TRBJ1-2|TRBV6-1|once
TGTGCCAGCAGTGAGCAACCCGGGACAAGGGCTGGCTACACCTTC
CASSEQPGTRAGYTF
>NA|TRBJ1-1|TRBV5-1|NA
TGCGCCAGCAGCACCCAATCGCGACAGGCTGAAGCTTTCTTT
CASSTQSRQAEAFF
>NA|TRBJ2-3|TRBV13|NA
TGTGCCAGCAGCGGAACAGATGGTTACACAGATACGCAGTATTTT
CASSGTDGYTDTQYF
>NA|TRBJ1-6|TRBV25-1|NA
TGTGCCAGCAGTGAATATAGTCCAGGGAGGTATAATTCACCCCTCCACTTT
CASSEYSPGRYNSPLHF
>NA|TRBJ1-5|TRBV19|NA
TGTGCCAGTAGTCTGGCGGGGACCCAGCAGCCCCAGCATTTT
CASSLAGTQQPQHF
>NA|TRBJ2-7|TRBV9|NA
TGTGCCAGCAGCGTAGGAGGGGGACCTACCTACGAGCAGTACTTC
CASSVGGGPTYEQYF
>NA|TRBJ2-5|TRBV6-5|NA
TGTGCCAGCAGTTCCGGGCCTCCAGGGGAGACCCAGTACTTC
CASSSGPPGETQYF
>NA|TRBJ1-2|TRBV7-9|NA
TGTGCCAGCAGCTTAGGCGGGGCAAGCTATGGCTACACCTTC
CASSLGGASYGYTF
>NA|TRBJ1-3|TRBV7-9|NA
TGTGCCAGCAGCCTACGGGGGGCAACTGGAAACACCATATATTTT
CASSLRGATGNTIYF
>NA|TRBJ1-1|TRBV6-2/TRBV6-3|once
TGTGCCAGCAGTTACCCTAGTAAAGCGCTGAACACTGAAGCTTTCTTT
CASSYPSKALNTEAFF
>NA|TRBJ1-1|TRBV7-2|NA
TGTGCCAGCCGTGGACAGTTAAACACTGAAGCTTTCTTT
CASRGQLNTEAFF
>NA|TRBJ1-4|TRBV18|NA
TGTGCCAGCTCCGAACAGGCTGGGCGTAATGAAAAACTGTTTTTT
CASSEQAGRNEKLFF
>TRBD1|TRBJ1-1|TRBV10-3|NA
TGTGCCATCGCACCCTTGGACAGGGGCCGTAAGACTGAAGCTTTCTTT
CAIAPLDRGRKTEAFF
>NA|TRBJ2-6|TRBV2|NA
TGTGCCAGCAGTGAAGAAGGCGGCACACTCCTCTCTGGGGCCAACGTCCTGACTTTC
CASSEEGGTLLSGANVLTF
>NA|TRBJ2-7|TRBV7-2|NA
TGTGCCAGCAGCTTAATTGGGGACAAAGCCTACGAGCAGTACTTC
CASSLIGDKAYEQYF
>NA|TRBJ1-1|TRBV19|NA
TGTGCCAGTAGTATCCGCGTGGAGGCTGAAGCTTTCTTT
CASSIRVEAEAFF
>NA|TRBJ2-7|TRBV12-3/TRBV12-4|NA
TGTGCCAGCAGTTTATGGCAGTCCGAGCAGTACTTC
CASSLWQSEQYF
>NA|TRBJ2-5|TRBV5-1|NA
TGCGCCAGCAGCTTTGGGGGCCTCGGCAGGGGAGAGACCCAGTACTTC
CASSFGGLGRGETQYF
>NA|TRBJ2-5|TRBV5-1|NA
TGCGCCAGCAGCGCAGGGACGGCGGGGGAGACCCAGTACTTC
CASSAGTAGETQYF
>TRBD1|TRBJ1-5|TRBV6-1|NA
TGTGCCAGCAGTGAAGCCCTGGGACAGGGCTCTCAGCCCCAGCATTTT
CASSEALGQGSQPQHF
>NA|TRBJ1-2|TRBV11-3|once
TGTGCCAGCAGCTCCAATCGGGGAGTCTATGGCTACACCTTC
CASSSNRGVYGYTF